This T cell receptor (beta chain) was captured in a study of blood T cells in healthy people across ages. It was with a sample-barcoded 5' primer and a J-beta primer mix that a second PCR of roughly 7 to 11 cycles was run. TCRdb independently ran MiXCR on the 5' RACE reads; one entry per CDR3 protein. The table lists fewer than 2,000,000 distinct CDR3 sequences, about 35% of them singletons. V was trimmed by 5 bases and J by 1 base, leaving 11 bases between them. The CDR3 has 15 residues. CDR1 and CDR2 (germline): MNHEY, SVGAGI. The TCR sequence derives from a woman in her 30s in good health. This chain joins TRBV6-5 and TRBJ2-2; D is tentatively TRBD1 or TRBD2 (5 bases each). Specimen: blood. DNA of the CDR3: TGTGCCAGCAGTAAACCGGGACGGAACACCGGGGAGCTGTTTTTT. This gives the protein CASSKPGRNTGELFF.